The subject of this entry is one T cell receptor (beta chain). This CDR3 spans 17 amino acids. V lost 0 bases, J lost 0 bases, and 3 bases stayed unmatched. Germline V gene sequence: CDR1 LNHDA, CDR2 SQIVND (reference sequence). The data were obtained in a study of blood T cell repertoires in COVID-19. About the research overall: The cDNA or gDNA used as material had been derived from T cells, B-cell-depleted T cells, or PBMCs.

This study enrolled people aged roughly 18 to 100 from about 24 US geographic areas. Categorization into cohorts depended on clinical history that participants reported. The table came from immunoSEQ multiplex PCR; TCRdb's copy has only in-frame clones and leaves some out. This repertoire shows over 350,000 clones, about nine tenths found once; its top ten account for around 0.86%. The sequenced material came from PBMCs or T cells enriched from blood (not recorded which). This receptor was taken from a woman aged 40-49 years who had been exposed to COVID-19. This sequence joins TRBV19 and TRBJ2-2; 8 nucleotides line up with TRBD2. CDR3 sequence (DNA): TGTGCCAGTAGTATAGATTCAGCGGGGGCGAACACCGGGGAGCTGTTTTTT. Translating it yields CASSIDSAGANTGELFF. The full variable domain, with the rest looked up from reference TRBV19 and TRBJ2-2, is DGGITQSPKYLFRKEGQNVTLSCEQNLNHDAMYWYRQDPGQGLRLIYYSQIVNDFQKGDIAEGYSVSREKKESFPLTVTSAQKNPTAFYLCASSIDSAGANTGELFFGEGSRLTVL.